This is a list of T cell receptor beta chains from one sample in a study of CD8+ T cells in alopecia areata. Here immunoSEQ multiplex PCR was the method, and the copy in TCRdb shows in-frame clones only, minus some. The table includes around 290,000 clones, 58% detected once. The sample was CD4+ T cells sorted from blood, taken at week 24, from a patient treated with tofacitinib. These receptors were collected from a human donor with alopecia areata. Each CDR3 is given with its conserved first and last residue. D genes are given only for firm matches. Size tells how often a clone was seen (once, few, many) or the class of an expanded clone, and some rows leave it out.

v_gene: TRBV4-2
d_gene: .
abundance: .
j_gene: TRBJ2-4
CDR3nt: TGTGCCAGCAGCCAAGCTTACTATACCGCCGACATTCAGTACTTC
CDR3aa: CASSQAYYTADIQYF

v_gene: TRBV30
d_gene: .
abundance: .
j_gene: TRBJ2-1
CDR3nt: TGTGCCTGGGACTCCTGGAGGGATGAGCAGTTCTTC
CDR3aa: CAWDSWRDEQFF

v_gene: TRBV9
d_gene: .
abundance: once
j_gene: TRBJ1-3
CDR3nt: TGTGCCAGCAGCGCAAACAGAGGAAACACCATATATTTT
CDR3aa: CASSANRGNTIYF

v_gene: TRBV25-1
d_gene: .
abundance: .
j_gene: TRBJ2-5
CDR3nt: TGTGCCAGCAGTTCAAGGGCGATCGGGACCCAAGAGACCCAGTACTTC
CDR3aa: CASSSRAIGTQETQYF

v_gene: TRBV29-1
d_gene: .
abundance: .
j_gene: TRBJ1-2
CDR3nt: TGCAGCGTCCCTCGACAGAGTAACTATGGCTACACCTTC
CDR3aa: CSVPRQSNYGYTF

v_gene: TRBV6-1
d_gene: .
abundance: few
j_gene: TRBJ1-1
CDR3nt: TGTGCCAGCAGCCCTATTGGTCGGACTGAAGCTTTCTTT
CDR3aa: CASSPIGRTEAFF

v_gene: TRBV4-3
d_gene: .
abundance: .
j_gene: TRBJ2-3
CDR3nt: TGCGCCAGCAGCCAAGGGGTAGCCCCAGATACGCAGTATTTT
CDR3aa: CASSQGVAPDTQYF

v_gene: TRBV9
d_gene: TRBD1
abundance: .
j_gene: TRBJ2-1
CDR3nt: TGTGCCAGCAGTAGGAGTGGACAGGGGGCTTATGAGCAGTTCTTC
CDR3aa: CASSRSGQGAYEQFF

v_gene: TRBV5-6
d_gene: TRBD1
abundance: many
j_gene: TRBJ1-2
CDR3nt: TGTGCCAGCAGCCCGCGGCTCCGGGACAGGGGGCACTATGGCTACACCTTC
CDR3aa: CASSPRLRDRGHYGYTF

v_gene: TRBV30
d_gene: TRBD1
abundance: once
j_gene: TRBJ1-2
CDR3nt: TGTGCCTGGAGTGCCAAGACAGGGTCCGGCTACACCTTC
CDR3aa: CAWSAKTGSGYTF

v_gene: TRBV29-1
d_gene: .
abundance: few
j_gene: TRBJ1-4
CDR3nt: TGCAGCGTCGTCTCTCGGGCTTCTAATGAAAAACTGTTTTTT
CDR3aa: CSVVSRASNEKLFF

v_gene: TRBV7-2
d_gene: .
abundance: .
j_gene: TRBJ2-5
CDR3nt: TGTGCCAGCAGCTTAGAGGGACGTGGGACCCAGTACTTC
CDR3aa: CASSLEGRGTQYF

v_gene: TRBV5-4
d_gene: .
abundance: .
j_gene: TRBJ1-2
CDR3nt: TGTGCCAGCAGCTTGTCATGGGCCGCCGGCTATGGCTACACCTTC
CDR3aa: CASSLSWAAGYGYTF

v_gene: TRBV30
d_gene: .
abundance: .
j_gene: TRBJ1-6
CDR3nt: TGTGCCTGGAGTGTAAAACCACCCCTCCACTTT
CDR3aa: CAWSVKPPLHF

v_gene: TRBV5-1
d_gene: .
abundance: .
j_gene: TRBJ2-2
CDR3nt: TGCGCCAGCAGCTTGGCCTTGACGAGGAACACCGGGGAGCTGTTTTTT
CDR3aa: CASSLALTRNTGELFF

v_gene: TRBV23-1
d_gene: .
abundance: .
j_gene: TRBJ1-5
CDR3nt: TGCGCCAGCAGTCACCTAGGGGTACTCAATCAGCCCCAGCATTTT
CDR3aa: CASSHLGVLNQPQHF

v_gene: TRBV4-1
d_gene: TRBD1
abundance: few
j_gene: TRBJ1-2
CDR3nt: TGCGCCAGCAGCCAAGGACAGGGGGCAAACTATGGCTACACCTTC
CDR3aa: CASSQGQGANYGYTF

v_gene: TRBV19
d_gene: .
abundance: few
j_gene: TRBJ2-2
CDR3nt: TGTGCCAGTAGTATATTCTCCGGGGGGAACACCGGGGAGCTGTTTTTT
CDR3aa: CASSIFSGGNTGELFF

v_gene: TRBV25-1
d_gene: .
abundance: .
j_gene: TRBJ2-1
CDR3nt: TGTGCCAGCAGTGAAGTTAGAACTGGCTTTGCTGAGCAGTTCTTC
CDR3aa: CASSEVRTGFAEQFF

v_gene: TRBV14
d_gene: .
abundance: .
j_gene: TRBJ2-3
CDR3nt: TGTGCCAGCAGCCAAGAACCAGGGGTGGATACGCAGTATTTT
CDR3aa: CASSQEPGVDTQYF

v_gene: TRBV7-9
d_gene: .
abundance: once
j_gene: TRBJ1-1
CDR3nt: TGTGCCAGCAGCTTAGACCGACCAATGAACACTGAAGCTTTCTTT
CDR3aa: CASSLDRPMNTEAFF

v_gene: TRBV4-2
d_gene: TRBD2
abundance: .
j_gene: TRBJ2-3
CDR3nt: TGTGCCAGCAGCCAAGTGGCGACTAGCGGGGGGGCAACAGATACGCAGTATTTT
CDR3aa: CASSQVATSGGATDTQYF

v_gene: TRBV30
d_gene: .
abundance: .
j_gene: TRBJ1-5
CDR3nt: TGTGCCTGGAGTCCCAGCTCCAATCAGCCCCAGCATTTT
CDR3aa: CAWSPSSNQPQHF

v_gene: TRBV29-1
d_gene: .
abundance: once
j_gene: TRBJ2-7
CDR3nt: TGCAGCGTTAAAATAGGAGGGGGGGCATACGAGCAGTACTTC
CDR3aa: CSVKIGGGAYEQYF

v_gene: TRBV30
d_gene: .
abundance: .
j_gene: TRBJ1-5
CDR3nt: TGTGCCTGGAGTGAAGGGAATCAGCCCCAGCATTTT
CDR3aa: CAWSEGNQPQHF

v_gene: TRBV7-9
d_gene: TRBD2
abundance: few
j_gene: TRBJ2-1
CDR3nt: TGTGCCAGCAGCTTAACTAGCGGGGGGCCGAGGTTCTTC
CDR3aa: CASSLTSGGPRFF

v_gene: TRBV5-8
d_gene: .
abundance: .
j_gene: TRBJ1-2
CDR3nt: TGTGCCAGCAGCTTGGGACACCCCCATGGCTACACCTTC
CDR3aa: CASSLGHPHGYTF

v_gene: TRBV5-4
d_gene: .
abundance: few
j_gene: TRBJ2-6
CDR3nt: TGTGCCAGCAGCTTGGCTTCCCGGGCCGGGGCCAACGTCCTGACTTTC
CDR3aa: CASSLASRAGANVLTF

v_gene: TRBV30
d_gene: .
abundance: .
j_gene: TRBJ1-2
CDR3nt: TGTGCCTGGAGTGTACGGTCCGCAGGCCCCCCAGGGGACACCTTC
CDR3aa: CAWSVRSAGPPGDTF

v_gene: TRBV28
d_gene: .
abundance: few
j_gene: TRBJ1-1
CDR3nt: TGTGCCAGCAGGAGGATGAACACTGAAGCTTTCTTT
CDR3aa: CASRRMNTEAFF

v_gene: TRBV15
d_gene: TRBD1
abundance: once
j_gene: TRBJ2-7
CDR3nt: TGTGCCACCTCTGGACAGGGATCCTTCTACGAGCAGTACTTC
CDR3aa: CATSGQGSFYEQYF

v_gene: TRBV18
d_gene: TRBD2
abundance: few
j_gene: TRBJ2-3
CDR3nt: TGTGCCAGCTCACCCCTGGCGGGGGGGCATGGAGATACGCAGTATTTT
CDR3aa: CASSPLAGGHGDTQYF

v_gene: TRBV25-1
d_gene: .
abundance: .
j_gene: TRBJ1-1
CDR3nt: TGTGCCAGACACCCGAACACTGAAGCTTTCTTT
CDR3aa: CARHPNTEAFF

v_gene: TRBV28
d_gene: .
abundance: .
j_gene: TRBJ2-5
CDR3nt: TGTGCCAGCTTCAAGGGAGGAAGAGAGACCCAGTACTTC
CDR3aa: CASFKGGRETQYF

v_gene: TRBV30
d_gene: .
abundance: once
j_gene: TRBJ1-4
CDR3nt: TGTGCCTGCCCTTTCCGTGGGGGTGCTAATGAAAAACTGTTTTTT
CDR3aa: CACPFRGGANEKLFF

v_gene: TRBV7-3
d_gene: .
abundance: .
j_gene: TRBJ2-2
CDR3nt: TGTGCCAGCAGCTTACCGACAGGAAACACCGGGGAGCTGTTTTTT
CDR3aa: CASSLPTGNTGELFF

v_gene: TRBV7-9
d_gene: TRBD1
abundance: .
j_gene: TRBJ1-2
CDR3nt: TGTGCCAGCAGCCCGGGACAGGGATTGATCTATGGCTACACCTTC
CDR3aa: CASSPGQGLIYGYTF